The 20 T cell receptor beta chains given below trace back to one sample, sequenced in a study of molecular identifiers for immune sequencing clone quantification. TCRdb re-analysed the PCR reads in MiXCR, keeping a single row per CDR3 protein. This sample has 400,000 to 600,000 distinct CDR3 sequences, with around 23% found just once. Source material: naive CD8+ T cells from blood, with Jurkat cell RNA spiked in. Documented subset: FACS-sorted CD8+CD4-CCR7+CD45RA+ naive T cells. All receptors come from a human donor in good health. Some libraries in this study had Jurkat cell RNA spiked in.

Many counts were recorded for this clonotype. V and J are TRBV29-1 and TRBJ2-5, with TRBD2 matching 10 bases. The CDR3 consists of 16 residues. After removal of 2 bases from V and 4 bases from J, the junction contained 10 bases not matched to a gene. Germline values: CDR1 SQVTM, CDR2 ANQGSEA. This chain's CDR3 is CSVENAGTSVGETQYF. Here the CDR3 DNA reads TGCAGCGTTGAAAACGCCGGGACTAGCGTCGGAGAGACCCAGTACTTC.

This clonotype was seen ten or more times. This chain connects TRBV7-9 to TRBJ1-4; 7 bases map to TRBD1. CDR1 is SEHNR, CDR2 FQNEAQ, per germline (reference sequence). V shed 4 bases, J shed 10 bases, and the junction held 12 bases outside the gene matches. CDR3 length equals 15 residues. CDR3 DNA sequence: TGTGCCAGCAGCTCCACAGGGGAGGGGATCGGAAAACTGTTTTTT. Protein sequence: CASSSTGEGIGKLFF.

CDR3 in DNA: TGTGCCAGCAGCTCCCCCGCAGGGGACACTGAAGCTTTCTTT. As protein: CASSSPAGDTEAFF. This sequence joins TRBV7-9 and TRBJ1-1, with D possibly being TRBD1 (6 bases). Trimming shortened V by 4 bases and J by 3 bases, and 12 bases separated the two germline ends. In germline, CDR1 is SEHNR, CDR2 FQNEAQ (reference sequence). This CDR3 is built from 14 residues. The full variable domain, its missing parts supplied by reference TRBV7-9 and TRBJ1-1, is DTGVSQNPRHKITKRGQNVTFRCDPISEHNRLYWYRQTLGQGPEFLTYFQNEAQLEKSRLLSDRFSAERPKGSFSTLEIQRTEQGDSAMYLCASSSPAGDTEAFFGQGTRLTVV.

V and J are TRBV27 and TRBJ2-1, with a weak D call TRBD2 (6 bases). Germline CDR1 reads MNHEY; CDR2 reads SMNVEV (reference sequence). Deletions cut 5 bases from V and 2 bases from J, with 13 bases between. The CDR3 is 15 amino acids. DNA for the CDR3: TGTGCCAGCAGTCCAAATAGCGGAGCCTACAATGAGCAGTTCTTC. Amino acid sequence: CASSPNSGAYNEQFF.

This clonotype has at least ten counts. This chain links TRBV5-4 with TRBJ2-3; D unclear. This CDR3 is built from 14 residues. Deletions cut 2 bases from V and 6 bases from J, with 13 bases between. Germline CDR1 and CDR2: SGHNT and YYREEE (reference sequence). The CDR3 DNA reads TGTGCCAGCAGCTTAGAAGCTCCACACGATACGCAGTATTTT. As protein: CASSLEAPHDTQYF.

This clonotype showed up many times. The chain has TRBV20-1 and TRBJ1-1; D gene uncertain. CDR3 length equals 13 residues. Germline V gene data show CDR1 as DFQATT and CDR2 as SNEGSKA (reference sequence). V was shortened by 3 bases and J by 0 bases, with 8 bases between the two germline ends. The CDR3, as DNA: TGCAGTGCTAGTTGGGCCATGAACACTGAAGCTTTCTTT. This gives the protein CSASWAMNTEAFF.

This chain links TRBV7-9 with TRBJ2-5; tentatively, D is TRBD2 (6 bases). Trimming removed 0 bases at V and 2 bases at J, with 16 bases between. Germline V gene data show CDR1 as SEHNR and CDR2 as FQNEAQ (reference sequence). The CDR3 loop spans 17 amino acids. This chain's CDR3 is CASSLALGGLQQETQYF. Written as DNA, the CDR3 is TGTGCCAGCAGCTTAGCGTTGGGGGGTCTCCAGCAAGAGACCCAGTACTTC.

This clonotype was recorded a few times. The chain couples TRBV5-4 to TRBJ2-1, with 10 bases fitting TRBD2. Germline loops: CDR1 SGHNT, CDR2 YYREEE (reference sequence). The CDR3 runs to 18 residues. With 6 bases clipped from V and 3 bases from J, the junction kept 15 bases outside the gene matches. The DNA for the CDR3 is TGTGCCAGCAAGGGGTGGGGCAATCAGCGGGAGGGCTACAATGAGCAGTTCTTC. This sequence encodes CASKGWGNQREGYNEQFF.

The V gene is TRBV7-9, the J gene TRBJ2-7; TRBD1 aligns across 8 bases. The CDR3 has 16 amino acids. V lost 5 bases to trimming and J lost 3 bases; unmatched junction nucleotides: 12. Germline V CDR1 and CDR2: SEHNR, FQNEAQ (reference sequence). The CDR3 coding sequence is TGTGCCAGCAGCCCCCGCAACCAGGGGGCGGACTACGAGCAGTACTTC. Translated, it gives CASSPRNQGADYEQYF. Full variable domain (remainder filled in from reference TRBV7-9 and TRBJ2-7): DTGVSQNPRHKITKRGQNVTFRCDPISEHNRLYWYRQTLGQGPEFLTYFQNEAQLEKSRLLSDRFSAERPKGSFSTLEIQRTEQGDSAMYLCASSPRNQGADYEQYFGPGTRLTVT.

This clonotype was seen a few times. CDR3 sequence (DNA): TGTGCCAGCAGCCCCTCCAGGGGCCCCGGAGAGACCCAGTACTTC. The encoded protein is CASSPSRGPGETQYF. The chain is built from TRBV13 and TRBJ2-5; weak D call: TRBD1 (6 bases). This CDR3 comprises 15 residues. Trimming took off 5 bases at V and 4 bases at J, with 17 bases between the two ends. Per the germline V gene, CDR1 is PRHDT and CDR2 is FYEKMQ (reference sequence).

This clonotype was picked up many times. The junction differs from germline at one of its ends, possibly a read error. The chain combines TRBV28 with TRBJ1-5; 7 bases are a match to TRBD1. The CDR3 consists of 14 residues. The germline gives CDR1 MDHEN, CDR2 SYDVKM. The CDR3 DNA is TGCGCCAGCAGCTTGGGACAGAACAATCAGCCCCAGCATTTT. This sequence encodes CASSLGQNNQPQHF.

This clonotype was detected ten times or more. The chain employs TRBV13 and TRBJ1-2; D not certain. CDR3 length equals 13 residues. Germline loops: CDR1 PRHDT, CDR2 FYEKMQ (reference sequence). The V end was cut by 5 bases, the J end by 1 base, with 8 bases between. CDR3 sequence (DNA): TGTGCCAGCAGCGTCGACTATAACTATGGCTACACCTTC. Translation: CASSVDYNYGYTF.

This clonotype was recorded a few times. One end of the junction fails to match germline, which may point to a read error. The chain has TRBV18 and TRBJ2-5; D gene unclear. Germline V gene sequence: CDR1 KGHSH, CDR2 LQKENI. The CDR3 totals 14 residues. Here the CDR3 reads CASSPPERGETQHF. The CDR3 DNA reads TGTGCCAGCTCACCACCGGAGCGAGGAGAGACCCAGCACTTC.

Ten or more counts support this clonotype. The genes are TRBV12-3 or TRBV12-4 and TRBJ2-3; 11 bases line up with TRBD2. J lost 6 bases, V lost 5 bases, and 7 bases had no gene match. The CDR3 is 15 amino acids. The CDR3 spells CASSENSGRVDTQYF. For the CDR3, the DNA is TGTGCCAGCAGTGAAAATAGCGGGAGGGTGGATACGCAGTATTTT.

This clonotype showed up just a few times. The chain joins TRBV6-2 or TRBV6-3 to TRBJ2-7, with D possibly matching TRBD1 (5 bases). Trimming removed 2 bases at V and 7 bases at J, with 15 bases between. The CDR3 consists of 14 residues. The germline gives CDR1 MNHEY, CDR2 SVGEGT. The CDR3 DNA reads TGTGCCAGCAGTTACAAGTTCAGGGCAGGGGAGCAGTACTTC. Translating it yields CASSYKFRAGEQYF.

Comments on this clonotype: A much larger clone differs from this one at a single base, so this may be a read error. V and J are TRBV12-5 and TRBJ1-1; TRBD1 agrees at 9 bases. The germline CDR1 and CDR2 sequences are LGHNT and FRNRAP. The CDR3 is 15 amino acids. V lost 4 bases, J lost 4 bases, and 7 bases stayed unmatched. DNA for the CDR3: TGTGCTAGTGGTTGGGGACAGGGTCGTAGCACTGAAGCTTTCTTT. Translated, it gives CASGWGQGRSTEAFF.

On this clonotype itself: A read error is possible here, since a much larger clone lies one base away. The chain is built from TRBV5-4 and TRBJ2-5; no definite D call. The CDR3 extends over 13 amino acids. CDR1 SGHNT and CDR2 YYREEE come from the germline V gene (reference sequence). This CDR3 reads CASSYHPAETRYF. CDR3 DNA sequence: TGTGCCAGCAGCTACCATCCGGCGGAGACCCGGTACTTC. The whole variable domain, filled in from reference TRBV5-4 and TRBJ2-5, reads ETGVTQSPTHLIKTRGQQVTLRCSSQSGHNTVSWYQQALGQGPQFIFQYYREEENGRGNFPPRFSGLQFPNYSSELNVNALELDDSALYLCASSYHPAETRYFGPGTRLLVL.

This chain links TRBV28 with TRBJ2-1, with 7 bases identical to TRBD1. The CDR3 has 15 amino acids. V lost 5 bases to trimming and J lost 5 bases; unmatched junction nucleotides: 9. Germline V gene data show CDR1 as MDHEN and CDR2 as SYDVKM. The CDR3, as DNA: TGTGCCAGCAGTCCTACCGGGACAGTCGACAATGAGCAGTTCTTC. This translates into CASSPTGTVDNEQFF.

The sample holds many counts of this clonotype. This chain uses TRBV28 with TRBJ2-6; no definite D call. CDR1 and CDR2 (germline): MDHEN, SYDVKM. Trimming removed 2 bases at V and 0 bases at J, with 17 bases between. This CDR3 comprises 19 residues. CDR3: CASSLIGSLHISGANVLTF. Here the CDR3 DNA reads TGTGCCAGCAGTTTAATCGGCTCTCTCCACATCTCTGGGGCCAACGTCCTGACTTTC.

The chain couples TRBV3-1 to TRBJ1-1; D remains ambiguous. Germline-derived CDR1 and CDR2 are LGHDT and YNNKEL (reference sequence). Trimming shortened V by 5 bases and J by 2 bases, and 21 bases separated the two germline ends. CDR3 size: 17 residues. Written as DNA, the CDR3 is TGTGCCAGCAGCGCCCTGCAGAGCGAAGGTTTTAACACTGAAGCTTTCTTT. Encoded protein: CASSALQSEGFNTEAFF. Using reference TRBV3-1 and TRBJ1-1 for the parts outside the CDR3, the full variable domain is DTAVSQTPKYLVTQMGNDKSIKCEQNLGHDTMYWYKQDSKKFLKIMFSYNNKELIINETVPNRFSPKSPDKAHLNLHINSLELGDSAVYFCASSALQSEGFNTEAFFGQGTRLTVV.